The 24 T cell receptor beta chains in this list originate from one sample, sequenced in a study of blood T cells in healthy people across ages. Sample-barcoded 5' priming and a J-beta primer mix drove a second PCR of about 6 to 12 cycles. TCRdb re-called the 5' RACE reads with MiXCR, one entry per CDR3 protein. This sample has over 1,500,000 distinct CDR3 sequences, with roughly two fifths found just once. Sequenced: blood. The receptor source for this set is a human donor in good health.

In its sample, this clonotype was seen a few times. The rearrangement uses TRBV27 and TRBJ2-7; no firm D call. Germline V gene sequence: CDR1 MNHEY, CDR2 SMNVEV (reference sequence). V was pared by 8 bases and J by 5 bases, with 13 bases between. The CDR3 loop spans 12 amino acids. As DNA, the CDR3 is TGTGCCAGCCTTGGGTTTAGGAACGAGCAGTACTTC. Protein sequence: CASLGFRNEQYF.

This chain connects TRBV5-5 to TRBJ2-1; D is perhaps TRBD1 (6 bases). V gave up 0 bases and J gave up 4 bases, with 14 bases separating them. The germline gives CDR1 SGHKS, CDR2 YYEKEE (reference sequence). The CDR3 has 16 amino acids. For the CDR3, the DNA is TGTGCCAGCAGCTTGGAGCAGGGGCAGGGTTACAATGAGCAGTTCTTC. This sequence encodes CASSLEQGQGYNEQFF.

This clonotype was seen a handful of times. This chain joins TRBV7-9 and TRBJ1-1, with 9 bases fitting TRBD1. With V trimmed by 7 bases and J by 6 bases, 12 bases remained unmatched. Germline assignment: CDR1 SEHNR and CDR2 FQNEAQ (reference sequence). The CDR3 has 15 residues. This chain's CDR3 is CASTFPRDRVAEAFF. In DNA form, the CDR3 reads TGTGCCAGCACCTTTCCCCGGGACAGGGTAGCTGAAGCTTTCTTT.

J is TRBJ2-2 and V is TRBV7-3, with D possibly matching TRBD2 (6 bases). This CDR3 region has 13 residues. From germline, CDR1 is SGHTA and CDR2 FQGTGA. Trimming left V 5 bases short and J 6 bases short, with 10 bases between. The CDR3 loop is CASSPRLAGELFF. The CDR3 coding sequence is TGTGCCAGCAGCCCCCGACTAGCCGGGGAGCTGTTTTTT.

The table lists this clonotype with a few counts. This rearrangement joins TRBV29-1 to TRBJ2-1; 8 bases agree with TRBD2. Germline CDR1 reads SQVTM; CDR2 reads ANQGSEA. CDR3 size: 18 residues. V was pared by 0 bases and J by 0 bases, with 10 bases of the junction left unmatched. The CDR3 loop reads CSVEDGRGWESSYNEQFF. DNA for the CDR3: TGCAGCGTTGAAGACGGGAGGGGCTGGGAGAGCTCCTACAATGAGCAGTTCTTC.

The genes are TRBV20-1 and TRBJ1-2, with a weak D call TRBD1 (6 bases). The CDR3 is 13 residues long. Germline V gene sequence: CDR1 DFQATT, CDR2 SNEGSKA (reference sequence). V shed 3 bases and J shed 8 bases, with 16 bases lying between them. The CDR3 reads CSAREGGRGGYTF. DNA for the CDR3: TGCAGTGCTAGGGAGGGGGGACGAGGAGGCTACACCTTC.

This clonotype was counted a few times. This chain uses TRBV7-2 with TRBJ1-2; possible D gene TRBD1, 5 bases. Germline V gene lookup returns CDR1 SGHTA and CDR2 FQGNSA. This CDR3 is 14 amino acids long. V was pared by 5 bases and J by 2 bases, with 12 bases between. The CDR3 loop reads CASSPPTENYGYTF. CDR3 sequence (DNA): TGTGCCAGCAGCCCCCCGACAGAAAACTATGGCTACACCTTC.

This clonotype was detected many times. This chain connects TRBV20-1 to TRBJ2-3; D remains unclear. CDR3 length equals 14 residues. Trimming took 0 bases from V and 2 from J, leaving 9 bases between them. The germline V gene has CDR1 DFQATT and CDR2 SNEGSKA (reference sequence). The CDR3 DNA reads as TGCAGTGCTAGAGATGAGAGGATCACAGATACGCAGTATTTT. It codes for CSARDERITDTQYF.

The J gene is TRBJ2-7, the V gene TRBV7-9; no firm D call. V gave up 6 bases and J gave up 5 bases, with 14 bases separating them. Per germline, CDR1 SEHNR and CDR2 FQNEAQ (reference sequence). CDR3 size: 13 residues. The CDR3 region has the DNA TGTGCCAGCAGTTCCCCCCTTGTGGACGAGCAGTACTTC. Its translation is CASSSPLVDEQYF.

The rearrangement links TRBV7-3 to TRBJ1-5; perhaps TRBD1 as D (5 bases). Between the trimmed V and J ends, which lost 8 bases and 2 bases, there was a span of 10 bases. Germline-derived CDR1 and CDR2 are SGHTA and FQGTGA. There are 13 residues in the CDR3. The CDR3 spells CASAGGGNQPQHF. The CDR3 DNA reads as TGTGCCAGCGCCGGGGGGGGCAATCAGCCCCAGCATTTT.

The chain combines TRBV5-1 with TRBJ1-2; D is possibly TRBD1 (5 bases). The germline V gene has CDR1 SGHRS and CDR2 YFSETQ. The CDR3 is 15 amino acids. The V end lost 6 bases, the J end lost 5 bases, and 20 bases lay between the germline ends. CDR3 sequence reads: CASTLLGTGNYGYTF. The CDR3 DNA follows: TGCGCCAGCACCCTCCTAGGGACGGGGAATTATGGCTACACCTTC.

This clonotype was found many times. The CDR3: CSASRGGEVVEQFF. The CDR3 DNA reads TGCAGTGCTAGTCGGGGGGGAGAGGTTGTTGAGCAGTTCTTC. V is TRBV20-1 and J is TRBJ2-1; 8 bases map to TRBD2. Germline values: CDR1 DFQATT, CDR2 SNEGSKA (reference sequence). V trimming: 3 bases; J trimming: 9 bases; junction bases outside the gene matches: 10. The CDR3 consists of 14 residues.

This clonotype was counted only a few times. The chain employs TRBV6-6 and TRBJ1-1; no firm D call. Germline CDR1 and CDR2: MNHNY and SVGAGI (reference sequence). This CDR3 is 17 amino acids long. V was clipped by 2 bases and J by 0 bases, with 16 bases between them. The CDR3 region is CASSYAPGIKMNTEAFF. For the CDR3, the DNA is TGTGCCAGCAGTTACGCCCCAGGAATAAAGATGAACACTGAAGCTTTCTTT.

The sample holds a few counts of this clonotype. V and J are TRBV28 and TRBJ1-1; D is perhaps TRBD1 (6 bases). The V end was cut by 5 bases, the J end by 4 bases, with 17 bases between. The CDR3 length is 15 residues. Germline CDR1 and CDR2: MDHEN and SYDVKM. CDR3: CASSPTAGAGTEAFF. For the CDR3, the DNA is TGTGCCAGCAGTCCCACCGCAGGGGCGGGCACTGAAGCTTTCTTT.

This clonotype was seen a few times. V and J are TRBV18 and TRBJ1-4; D gene uncertain. Germline values: CDR1 KGHSH, CDR2 LQKENI. This CDR3 region has 14 residues. Deletions cut 2 bases from V and 11 bases from J, with 15 bases between. DNA for the CDR3: TGTGCCAGCTCACCAAGTGGGCTCGACACGAAACTGTTTTTT. This encodes CASSPSGLDTKLFF. Complete variable domain (other parts from reference TRBV18 and TRBJ1-4): NAGVMQNPRHLVRRRGQEARLRCSPMKGHSHVYWYRQLPEEGLKFMVYLQKENIIDESGMPKERFSAEFPKEGPSILRIQQVVRGDSAAYFCASSPSGLDTKLFFGSGTQLSVL.

This clonotype was counted a few times. This chain joins TRBV20-1 and TRBJ2-7; D assignment may be TRBD1 or TRBD2 (5 bases each). Germline V lookup: CDR1 DFQATT, CDR2 SNEGSKA (reference sequence). This CDR3 spans 13 amino acids. Trimming removed 5 bases from V and 3 bases from J, with 14 bases in between. The CDR3 DNA sequence: TGCAGTGCTCCCCGGGACGGAAGCTACGAGCAGTACTTC. Translating gives CSAPRDGSYEQYF.

The CDR3 loop is CASSVAGAWNEQFF. DNA of the CDR3: TGTGCCAGCAGCGTAGCGGGGGCATGGAATGAGCAGTTCTTC. The gene calls are TRBV9 and TRBJ2-1, with D tentatively TRBD1 or TRBD2 (6 bases each). The CDR3 consists of 14 residues. From germline, CDR1 is SGDLS and CDR2 YYNGEE. V gave up 0 bases and J gave up 7 bases, with 11 bases separating them.

As to this clonotype: The junction departs from germline at one end; a sequencing error may be responsible. This chain links TRBV20-1 with TRBJ1-4, with a possible D match to TRBD1 (5 bases). The CDR3 consists of 14 residues. CDR1 is DFQATT and CDR2 is SNEGSKA in the germline V gene (reference sequence). CDR3 nucleotide sequence: TGCAGTACTAGAGGTACCCAGGGAGAGGTAAAACTGTTTTTT. It translates to CSTRGTQGEVKLFF.

This clonotype has more than one count but fewer than ten. This chain uses TRBV7-9 with TRBJ2-6; tentatively, D is TRBD1 (5 bases). The V and J ends lost 1 base and 4 bases respectively, with 14 bases between them. The CDR3 extends over 17 amino acids. Looked up from germline, CDR1 is SEHNR and CDR2 is FQNEAQ (reference sequence). The CDR3 DNA reads TGTGCCAGCAGCTTAGAGCAGGGTTTGGAAGGGGCCAACGTCCTGACTTTC. Its protein product is CASSLEQGLEGANVLTF.

This clonotype was seen a single time. The chain combines TRBV7-2 with TRBJ2-3; a weak D match, TRBD2 (7 bases). The germline CDR1 and CDR2 sequences are SGHTA and FQGNSA. The ends were cut back, 1 base at V and 1 base at J, with 15 bases in the middle. The CDR3 consists of 17 residues. CDR3 nucleotide sequence: TGTGCCAGCAGCTTAGATCTTAGGGGGGGACGCACAGATACGCAGTATTTT. It translates to CASSLDLRGGRTDTQYF.

This chain uses TRBV4-2 with TRBJ2-3; no clear D gene. Germline CDR1 reads LGHNA; CDR2 reads YNFKEQ. The CDR3 totals 17 residues. The V gene lost 5 bases and the J gene lost 0 bases, with 18 bases spanning the gap. This CDR3 is CASSIRSSGLSTDTQYF. The CDR3 nucleotides read TGTGCCAGCAGCATACGGTCGTCCGGGCTTAGCACAGATACGCAGTATTTT.

The chain links TRBV7-2 to TRBJ2-7; D not resolved. CDR3 length: 16 residues. Trimming took 6 bases from V and 6 from J, leaving 24 bases between them. Germline V lookup: CDR1 SGHTA, CDR2 FQGNSA. CDR3 sequence: CASSEPGLNHVAEQYF. Here the CDR3 DNA reads TGTGCCAGCAGTGAACCGGGCCTAAACCATGTAGCCGAGCAGTACTTC.

V gene TRBV7-2 combines with J gene TRBJ2-3; TRBD2 matches at 8 bases. The germline CDR1 and CDR2 sequences are SGHTA and FQGNSA. Unmatched junction bases numbered 8, after V lost 0 bases and J lost 9 bases. This CDR3 has 15 amino acids. The CDR3 nucleotides read TGTGCCAGCAGCTTAGCCGGGGGGGCGGAGGGAACGCAGTATTTT. Encoded protein: CASSLAGGAEGTQYF. The full variable domain, in which reference TRBV7-2 and TRBJ2-3 provide the parts outside the CDR3, is GAGVSQSPSNKVTEKGKDVELRCDPISGHTALYWYRQSLGQGLEFLIYFQGNSAPDKSGLPSDRFSAERTGGSVSTLTIQRTQQEDSAVYLCASSLAGGAEGTQYFGPGTRLTVL.

In its sample, this clonotype was seen a few times. The chain recombines TRBV7-2 with TRBJ1-2, with no clear D. Germline V gene data show CDR1 as SGHTA and CDR2 as FQGNSA. The CDR3 is 15 residues long. The V end lost 2 bases, the J end lost 4 bases, and 14 bases lay between the germline ends. The CDR3 coding sequence is TGTGCCAGCAGCTTAATGCCAGTCGCTGGCTATGGCTACACCTTC. Translation gives CASSLMPVAGYGYTF.